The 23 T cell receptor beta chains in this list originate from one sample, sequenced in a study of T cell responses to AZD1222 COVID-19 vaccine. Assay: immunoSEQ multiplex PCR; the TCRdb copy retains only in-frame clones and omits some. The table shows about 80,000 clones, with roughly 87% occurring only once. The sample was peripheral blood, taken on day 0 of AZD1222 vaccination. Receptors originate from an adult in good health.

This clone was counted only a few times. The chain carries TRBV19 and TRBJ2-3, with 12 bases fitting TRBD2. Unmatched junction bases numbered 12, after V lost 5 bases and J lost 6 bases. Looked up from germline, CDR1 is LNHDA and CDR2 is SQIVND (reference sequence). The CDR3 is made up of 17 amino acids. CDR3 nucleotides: TGTGCCAGTAGTCTCCAACCGACTAGCGGGAGAGGGGATACGCAGTATTTT. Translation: CASSLQPTSGRGDTQYF.

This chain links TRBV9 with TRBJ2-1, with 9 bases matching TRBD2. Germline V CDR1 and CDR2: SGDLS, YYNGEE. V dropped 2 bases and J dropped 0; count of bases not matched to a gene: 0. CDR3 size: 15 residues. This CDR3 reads CASSVSGSSYNEQFF. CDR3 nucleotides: TGTGCCAGCAGCGTTAGCGGGAGCTCCTACAATGAGCAGTTCTTC.

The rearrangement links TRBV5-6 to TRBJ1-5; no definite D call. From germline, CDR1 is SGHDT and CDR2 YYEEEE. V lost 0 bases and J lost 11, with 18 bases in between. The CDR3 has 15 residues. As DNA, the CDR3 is TGTGCCAGCAGCTTGGTCGGGGATTCCGAGTGGACCCAGCATTTT. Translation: CASSLVGDSEWTQHF.

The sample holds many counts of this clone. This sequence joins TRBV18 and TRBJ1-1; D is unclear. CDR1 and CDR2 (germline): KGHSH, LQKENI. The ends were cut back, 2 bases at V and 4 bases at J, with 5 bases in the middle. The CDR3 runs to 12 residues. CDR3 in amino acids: CASSPGSTEAFF. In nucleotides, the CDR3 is TGTGCCAGCTCACCAGGGAGCACTGAAGCTTTCTTT.

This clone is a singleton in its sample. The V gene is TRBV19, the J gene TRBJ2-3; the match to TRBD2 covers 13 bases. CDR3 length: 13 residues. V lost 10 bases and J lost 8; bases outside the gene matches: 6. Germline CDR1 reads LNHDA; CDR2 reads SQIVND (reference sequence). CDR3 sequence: CATTSGRKGTQYF. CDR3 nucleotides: TGTGCCACGACTAGCGGGAGGAAGGGTACGCAGTATTTT.

CDR3 residues: CASSSSGTVNEQFF. The CDR3 nucleotides read TGTGCCAGCAGCTCAAGCGGGACCGTAAATGAGCAGTTCTTC. The chain joins TRBV7-3 to TRBJ2-1; 7 positions agree with TRBD2. The V and J ends lost 4 bases and 7 bases, in that order; junction bases with no gene match: 7. The V gene's germline CDR1 is SGHTA and CDR2 FQGTGA. CDR3 length: 14 residues.

This CDR3 is CASSQLSNYGYTF. Written as DNA, the CDR3 is TGTGCCAGCAGTCAACTCAGTAACTATGGCTACACCTTC. V usage is TRBV12-3 or TRBV12-4 and J usage is TRBJ1-2; the D is unclear. V gave up 5 bases and J gave up 1 base, with 8 bases separating them. The CDR3 has 13 residues.

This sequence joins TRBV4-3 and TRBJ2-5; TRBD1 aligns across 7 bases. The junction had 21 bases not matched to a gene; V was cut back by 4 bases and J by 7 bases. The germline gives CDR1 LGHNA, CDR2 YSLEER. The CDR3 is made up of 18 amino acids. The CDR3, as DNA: TGCGCCAGCAGCCCGAGCGAAACGACAGGGCCCGGAGGTGGGACCCAGTACTTC. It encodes CASSPSETTGPGGGTQYF.

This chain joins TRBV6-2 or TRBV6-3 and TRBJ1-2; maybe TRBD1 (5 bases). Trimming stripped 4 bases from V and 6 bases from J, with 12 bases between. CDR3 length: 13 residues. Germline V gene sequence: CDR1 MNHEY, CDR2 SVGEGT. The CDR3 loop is CASSSTANHGYTF. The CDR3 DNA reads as TGTGCCAGCAGTTCGACAGCCAACCATGGCTACACCTTC.

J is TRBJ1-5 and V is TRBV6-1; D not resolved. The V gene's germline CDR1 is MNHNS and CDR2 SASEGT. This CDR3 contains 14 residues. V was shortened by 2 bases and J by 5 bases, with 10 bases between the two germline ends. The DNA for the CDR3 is TGTGCCAGCAGTGAATGGAGGTTTGATCAGCCCCAGCATTTT. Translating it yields CASSEWRFDQPQHF.

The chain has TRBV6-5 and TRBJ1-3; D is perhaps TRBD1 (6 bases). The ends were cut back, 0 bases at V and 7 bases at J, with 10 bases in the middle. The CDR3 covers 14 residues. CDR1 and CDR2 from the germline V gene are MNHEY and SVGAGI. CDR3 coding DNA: TGTGCCAGCAGTTACTCAGACAGGATGAACACCATATATTTT. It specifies CASSYSDRMNTIYF.

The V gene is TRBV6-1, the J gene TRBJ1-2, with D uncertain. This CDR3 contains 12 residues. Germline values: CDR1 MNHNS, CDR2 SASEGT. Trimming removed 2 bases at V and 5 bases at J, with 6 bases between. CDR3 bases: TGTGCCAGCAGTGAACAGATATATGGCTACACCTTC. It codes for CASSEQIYGYTF.

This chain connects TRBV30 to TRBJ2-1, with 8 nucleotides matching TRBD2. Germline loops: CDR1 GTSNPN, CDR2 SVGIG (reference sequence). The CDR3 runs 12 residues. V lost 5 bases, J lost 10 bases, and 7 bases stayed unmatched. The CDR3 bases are TGTGCCTGGTGCCCAGCGGGAGACGAGCAGTTCTTC. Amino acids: CAWCPAGDEQFF.

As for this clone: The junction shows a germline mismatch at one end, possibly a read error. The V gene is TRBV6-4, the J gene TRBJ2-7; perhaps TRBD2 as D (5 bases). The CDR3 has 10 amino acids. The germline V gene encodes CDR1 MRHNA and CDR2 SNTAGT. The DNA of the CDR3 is TGTGCCAGCGGACTGATAATCTACCACTTC. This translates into CASGLIIYHF.

CDR3: CASSLRREDYNEQFF. The CDR3 DNA follows: TGTGCCAGCAGCTTAAGGAGGGAAGACTACAATGAGCAGTTCTTC. The V call is TRBV7-7, the J call TRBJ2-1; a weak D match, TRBD2 (6 bases). The V gene's germline CDR1 is SSHAT and CDR2 FNYEAQ (reference sequence). This CDR3 contains 15 residues. The V end lost 2 bases, the J end lost 3 bases, and 11 bases lay between the germline ends.

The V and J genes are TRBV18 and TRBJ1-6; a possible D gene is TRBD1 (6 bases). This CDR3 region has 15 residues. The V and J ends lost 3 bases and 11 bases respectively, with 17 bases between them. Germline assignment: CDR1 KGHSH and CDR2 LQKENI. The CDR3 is CASSPGGPKGAPLHF. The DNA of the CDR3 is TGTGCCAGCTCACCGGGGGGACCAAAGGGGGCACCCCTCCACTTT.

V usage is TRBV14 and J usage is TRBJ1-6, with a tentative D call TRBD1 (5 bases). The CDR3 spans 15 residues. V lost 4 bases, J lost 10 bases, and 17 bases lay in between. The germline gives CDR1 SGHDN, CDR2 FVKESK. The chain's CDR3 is CASSRSGGRVSPLHF. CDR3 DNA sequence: TGTGCCAGCAGCCGATCGGGGGGAAGGGTCTCACCCCTCCACTTT. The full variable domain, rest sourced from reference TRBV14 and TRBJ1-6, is EAGVTQFPSHSVIEKGQTVTLRCDPISGHDNLYWYRRVMGKEIKFLLHFVKESKQDESGMPNNRFLAERTGGTYSTLKVQPAELEDSGVYFCASSRSGGRVSPLHFGNGTRLTVT.

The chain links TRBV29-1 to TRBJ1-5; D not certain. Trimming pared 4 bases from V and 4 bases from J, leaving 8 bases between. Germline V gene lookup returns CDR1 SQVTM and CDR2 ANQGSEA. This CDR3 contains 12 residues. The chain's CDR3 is CSVGARNQPQHF. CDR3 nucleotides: TGCAGCGTTGGGGCAAGAAATCAGCCCCAGCATTTT.

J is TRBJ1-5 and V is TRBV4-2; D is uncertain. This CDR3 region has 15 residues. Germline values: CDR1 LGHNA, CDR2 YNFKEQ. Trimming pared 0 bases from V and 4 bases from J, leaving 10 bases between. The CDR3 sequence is CASSQDPGANQPQHF. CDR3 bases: TGTGCCAGCAGCCAAGATCCGGGAGCGAATCAGCCCCAGCATTTT.

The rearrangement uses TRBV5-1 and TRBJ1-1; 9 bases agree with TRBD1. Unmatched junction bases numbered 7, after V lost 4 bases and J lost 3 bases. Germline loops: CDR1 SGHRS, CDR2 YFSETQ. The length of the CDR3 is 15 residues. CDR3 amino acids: CASSPDRGLDTEAFF. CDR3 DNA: TGCGCCAGCAGCCCGGACAGGGGATTAGACACTGAAGCTTTCTTT.

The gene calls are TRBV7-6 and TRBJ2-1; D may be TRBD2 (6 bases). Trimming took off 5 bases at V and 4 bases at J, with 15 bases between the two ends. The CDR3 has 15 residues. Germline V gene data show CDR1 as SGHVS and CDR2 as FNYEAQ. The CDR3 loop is CASSLMRGNYNEQFF. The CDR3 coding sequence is TGTGCCAGCAGCCTGATGCGGGGCAATTACAATGAGCAGTTCTTC. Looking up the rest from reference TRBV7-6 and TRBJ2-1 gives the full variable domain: GAGVSQSPRYKVTKRGQDVALRCDPISGHVSLYWYRQALGQGPEFLTYFNYEAQQDKSGLPNDRFSAERPEGSISTLTIQRTEQRDSAMYRCASSLMRGNYNEQFFGPGTRLTVL.

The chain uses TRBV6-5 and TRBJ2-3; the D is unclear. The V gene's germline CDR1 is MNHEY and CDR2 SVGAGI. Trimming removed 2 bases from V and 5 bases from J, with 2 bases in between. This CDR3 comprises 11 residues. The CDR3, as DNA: TGTGCCAGCAGTTACGTAGATACGCAGTATTTT. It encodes CASSYVDTQYF.

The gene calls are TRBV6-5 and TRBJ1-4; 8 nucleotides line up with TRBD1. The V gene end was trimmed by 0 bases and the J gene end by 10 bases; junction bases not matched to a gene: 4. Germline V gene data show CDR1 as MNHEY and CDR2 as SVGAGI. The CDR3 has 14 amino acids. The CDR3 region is CASSYSDREGKLFF. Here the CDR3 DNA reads TGTGCCAGCAGTTACTCGGACAGGGAGGGAAAACTGTTTTTT.